This T cell receptor beta chain was sequenced during a study of breast tumors, draining lymph nodes, adjacent tissues. Samples came from axillary lymph nodes draining the breast cancer. The germline V gene encodes CDR1 LGHDT and CDR2 YNNKEL (reference sequence). The CDR3 consists of 17 residues. Unmatched junction bases numbered 10, after V lost 4 bases and J lost 5 bases. MiXCR was run by TCRdb on the multiplex PCR reads, yielding one entry per CDR3 protein. Here the sample spans 150,000 to 250,000 distinct CDR3 sequences, around 29% being singletons. This clonotype was counted ten times or more. This clonotype was obtained from a female donor with breast cancer. Some clones in this sample may be carry-over from other donors' samples. Material: axillary lymph node tissue. The chain joins TRBV3-1 to TRBJ2-7; 14 bases fit TRBD2. CDR3 residues: CASSPRLAGGPLNEQYF. The CDR3 DNA reads as TGTGCCAGCAGCCCACGACTAGCGGGGGGGCCATTGAACGAGCAGTACTTC.